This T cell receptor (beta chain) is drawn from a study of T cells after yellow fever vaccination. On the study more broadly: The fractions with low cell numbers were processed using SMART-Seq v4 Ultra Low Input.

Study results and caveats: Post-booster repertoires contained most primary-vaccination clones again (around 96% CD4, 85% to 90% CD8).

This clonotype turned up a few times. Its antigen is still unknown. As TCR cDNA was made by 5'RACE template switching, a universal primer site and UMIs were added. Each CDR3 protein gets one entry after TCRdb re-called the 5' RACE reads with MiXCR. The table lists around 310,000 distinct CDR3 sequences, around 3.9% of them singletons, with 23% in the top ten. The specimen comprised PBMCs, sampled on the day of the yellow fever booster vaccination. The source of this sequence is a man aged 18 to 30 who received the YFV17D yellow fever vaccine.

The CDR3 bases are TGTGCCAGCAGTTCCCTCCGGGCCCGGACGGAGCAGTACTTC. Translation gives CASSSLRARTEQYF. The chain has TRBV6-5 and TRBJ2-7; no clear D gene. Trimming stripped 4 bases from V and 7 bases from J, with 17 bases between. The CDR3 contains 14 residues. Germline V lookup: CDR1 MNHEY, CDR2 SVGAGI.